The 28 T cell receptor beta chains below come from one sample, sequenced in a study of T cell responses to AZD1222 COVID-19 vaccine. Clones were read by immunoSEQ multiplex PCR, and TCRdb kept only the in-frame ones, dropping some. The sample has under 150,000 clones; roughly 87% are singletons. Source: peripheral blood, taken on day 0 of AZD1222 vaccination. The source is an adult in good health.

The sample holds one count of this clone. V is TRBV5-6 and J is TRBJ2-2, with TRBD2 matching over 7 bases. CDR1 is SGHDT, CDR2 YYEEEE, per germline. The CDR3 is 13 residues long. V dropped 1 base and J dropped 6; count of bases not matched to a gene: 0. Here the CDR3 reads CASSLRGAGELFF. The CDR3 nucleotides are TGTGCCAGCAGCTTGCGGGGGGCCGGGGAGCTGTTTTTT.

This clone was counted a few times. The genes are TRBV5-1 and TRBJ2-7, with D tentatively TRBD1 (6 bases). The ends were cut back, 5 bases at V and 0 bases at J, with 12 bases in the middle. In germline, CDR1 is SGHRS, CDR2 YFSETQ. The CDR3 has 14 residues. The CDR3 DNA reads as TGCGCCAGCAGTGGGGGCCTAAGCTCCTACGAGCAGTACTTC. Its protein is CASSGGLSSYEQYF.

The gene calls are TRBV6-2 or TRBV6-3 and TRBJ2-1, with D perhaps matching TRBD1 or TRBD2 (5 bases each). Per the germline V gene, CDR1 is MNHEY and CDR2 is SVGEGT. V was cut by 6 bases and J by 0 bases, with 15 bases left in between. CDR3 length: 16 amino acids. CDR3 region: CASSQPRGTSYNEQFF. DNA for the CDR3: TGTGCCAGCAGCCAACCCCGAGGGACCTCCTACAATGAGCAGTTCTTC.

The DNA of the CDR3 is TGTGCCAGCAGCGACGACAGGGGAGGCCTGTACCAAGAGACCCAGTACTTC. Its protein product is CASSDDRGGLYQETQYF. This sequence joins TRBV5-4 and TRBJ2-5; 8 nucleotides line up with TRBD1. The CDR3 consists of 17 residues. Looked up from germline, CDR1 is SGHNT and CDR2 is YYREEE (reference sequence). J was trimmed by 0 bases and V by 4 bases; bases with no gene match: 11.

The CDR3 DNA is TGTGCCAGCAAACAGGGACTGACAGATACGCAGTATTTT. Translation: CASKQGLTDTQYF. This sequence joins TRBV27 and TRBJ2-3; D could derive from TRBD1 or TRBD2 (6 bases each). CDR3 size: 13 residues. The V end lost 7 bases, the J end lost 3 bases, and 11 bases lay between the germline ends. The germline V gene encodes CDR1 MNHEY and CDR2 SMNVEV (reference sequence).

V and J are TRBV19 and TRBJ2-1; possibly TRBD2 for D (7 bases). Trimming pared 3 bases from V and 5 bases from J, leaving 14 bases between. CDR1 is LNHDA, CDR2 SQIVND, per germline (reference sequence). This CDR3 contains 15 residues. The chain's CDR3 is CASSMGRGRNNEQFF. Written as DNA, the CDR3 is TGTGCCAGTAGTATGGGGAGGGGGAGAAACAATGAGCAGTTCTTC. The full variable domain, completed using reference TRBV19 and TRBJ2-1, is DGGITQSPKYLFRKEGQNVTLSCEQNLNHDAMYWYRQDPGQGLRLIYYSQIVNDFQKGDIAEGYSVSREKKESFPLTVTSAQKNPTAFYLCASSMGRGRNNEQFFGPGTRLTVL.

The genes are TRBV5-4 and TRBJ2-3; perhaps D is TRBD1 or TRBD2 (5 bases each). This CDR3 comprises 15 residues. V lost 0 bases to trimming and J lost 6 bases, with 14 bases between them. CDR1 is SGHNT and CDR2 is YYREEE in the germline V gene (reference sequence). CDR3 loop: CASSLVGPVSDTQYF. The CDR3 nucleotides read TGTGCCAGCAGCTTGGTGGGACCAGTTTCGGATACGCAGTATTTT.

J is TRBJ1-1 and V is TRBV28, with TRBD1 as a possible D gene (5 bases). Germline CDR1 reads MDHEN; CDR2 reads SYDVKM. Between the trimmed V and J ends, which lost 5 bases and 5 bases, there was a span of 21 bases. CDR3 size: 16 residues. The CDR3, as DNA: TGTGCCAGCAGTCAATCTAAGGGGATGCGGAGGACTGAAGCTTTCTTT. This sequence encodes CASSQSKGMRRTEAFF.

The chain uses TRBV6-5 and TRBJ1-1, with D maybe TRBD1 (5 bases). V was cut by 4 bases and J by 3 bases, with 15 bases left in between. CDR3 size: 15 residues. Germline V gene data show CDR1 as MNHEY and CDR2 as SVGAGI. The CDR3 loop reads CASSFLQGAYTEAFF. In DNA form, the CDR3 reads TGTGCCAGCAGTTTCCTACAAGGGGCCTACACTGAAGCTTTCTTT.

This rearrangement joins TRBV11-2 to TRBJ2-7, with D hard to call. CDR3 size: 14 residues. With 0 bases removed from V and 1 base from J, the gap between germline ends came to 7 bases. Per the germline V gene, CDR1 is SGHAT and CDR2 is FQNNGV. DNA of the CDR3: TGTGCCAGCAGCTTAGATCGTCTTTCCTACGAGCAGTACTTC. Protein sequence: CASSLDRLSYEQYF.

V and J are TRBV11-2 and TRBJ1-5, with D unresolved. Looked up from germline, CDR1 is SGHAT and CDR2 is FQNNGV. The CDR3 consists of 15 residues. Trimming took off 0 bases at V and 4 bases at J, with 10 bases between the two ends. Written as DNA, the CDR3 is TGTGCCAGCAGCTTAGATGGTGACGGAAATCAGCCCCAGCATTTT. The encoded protein is CASSLDGDGNQPQHF. Based on the CDR3 plus reference TRBV11-2 and TRBJ1-5, the full variable domain is EAGVAQSPRYKIIEKRQSVAFWCNPISGHATLYWYQQILGQGPKLLIQFQNNGVVDDSQLPKDRFSAERLKGVDSTLKIQPAKLEDSAVYLCASSLDGDGNQPQHFGDGTRLSIL.

The J gene is TRBJ2-7, the V gene TRBV9; 10 bases agree with TRBD2. The CDR3 runs to 14 residues. The germline CDR1 and CDR2 sequences are SGDLS and YYNGEE. V shed 4 bases and J 4 bases; nucleotides not matched to a gene: 5. In DNA form, the CDR3 reads TGTGCCAGCAGCAGGGATAGCGGGAGGTACGAGCAGTACTTC. Translated: CASSRDSGRYEQYF.

The chain joins TRBV28 to TRBJ1-3, with 7 nucleotides matching TRBD1. CDR3 size: 18 residues. Looked up from germline, CDR1 is MDHEN and CDR2 is SYDVKM. Trimming cost V 2 bases and J 4 bases; bases outside gene matches: 14. The CDR3 spells CASSLPPTATGLGNTIYF. Here the CDR3 DNA reads TGTGCCAGCAGTTTACCACCGACGGCGACAGGGTTAGGAAACACCATATATTTT.

This clone was found a few times. The chain links TRBV3-1 (or the pseudogene TRBV3-2) to TRBJ1-1; D is unclear. There are 13 residues in the CDR3. Trimming pared 4 bases from V and 8 bases from J, leaving 14 bases between. The germline CDR1 and CDR2 sequences are LGHDT and YNNKEL (reference sequence). The DNA for the CDR3 is TGTGCCAGCAGCCCGGCGGGGTTGGGGGAAGCTTTCTTT. Protein sequence: CASSPAGLGEAFF.

This rearrangement joins TRBV28 to TRBJ2-7, with 8 nucleotides matching TRBD2. This CDR3 has 14 amino acids. V was clipped by 6 bases and J by 0 bases; unmatched bases: 4. Germline V gene data show CDR1 as MDHEN and CDR2 as SYDVKM. The DNA for the CDR3 is TGTGCCAGCAGGGCAAGCGGGAGCTCCTACGAGCAGTACTTC. Protein: CASRASGSSYEQYF.

This clone was counted once. The chain has TRBV2 and TRBJ1-4; 7 bases line up with TRBD1. This CDR3 is built from 15 residues. Unmatched junction bases numbered 3, after V lost 0 bases and J lost 5 bases. CDR1 and CDR2 (germline): SNHLY, FYNNEI. The CDR3 region has the DNA TGTGCCAGCAGTGAAGCGCGGGACAGAAATGAAAAACTGTTTTTT. Encoded protein: CASSEARDRNEKLFF.

This clone was counted between two and nine times. The gene calls are TRBV6-5 and TRBJ1-1, with D possibly matching TRBD1 (5 bases). CDR3 length: 14 amino acids. V gave up 10 bases and J gave up 4 bases, with 19 bases separating them. CDR1 is MNHEY and CDR2 is SVGAGI in the germline V gene. CDR3: CAIRKAGRSTEAFF. DNA of the CDR3: TGTGCCATTCGGAAAGCAGGGAGAAGCACTGAAGCTTTCTTT.

This clone has a single count. The CDR3 loop is CASSQEEGLVHNEQFF. CDR3 in DNA: TGTGCCAGCAGCCAAGAGGAGGGACTAGTACACAATGAGCAGTTCTTC. The chain has TRBV14 and TRBJ2-1; 8 nucleotides align to TRBD2. Germline CDR1 SGHDN, CDR2 FVKESK. This CDR3 has 16 amino acids. The J segment lost 5 bases and the V segment lost 0 bases, leaving 6 bases of the junction unmatched.

This sequence joins TRBV7-2 and TRBJ2-1, with TRBD2 matching 11 bases. The CDR3 is 15 residues long. Germline assignment: CDR1 SGHTA and CDR2 FQGNSA. Trimming removed 1 base from V and 9 bases from J; junction bases left unmatched: 5. The CDR3 protein is CASSLDLAGGREQFF. In DNA, the CDR3 is TGTGCCAGCAGCTTAGATTTAGCGGGAGGGCGTGAGCAGTTCTTC. The full variable domain, its missing parts supplied by reference TRBV7-2 and TRBJ2-1, is GAGVSQSPSNKVTEKGKDVELRCDPISGHTALYWYRQSLGQGLEFLIYFQGNSAPDKSGLPSDRFSAERTGGSVSTLTIQRTQQEDSAVYLCASSLDLAGGREQFFGPGTRLTVL.

CDR3 loop: CASSLDTTNEKLFF. In nucleotides, the CDR3 is TGTGCCAGCAGTTTAGACACAACTAATGAAAAACTGTTTTTT. The chain combines TRBV28 with TRBJ1-4, with D hard to call. Germline loops: CDR1 MDHEN, CDR2 SYDVKM. With 2 bases removed from V and 0 bases from J, the gap between germline ends came to 4 bases. The CDR3 has 14 residues.

The chain links TRBV29-1 to TRBJ1-2; TRBD1 is a possible D gene (6 bases). The CDR3 has 14 residues. Per the germline V gene, CDR1 is SQVTM and CDR2 is ANQGSEA. Trimming took 7 bases from V and 8 from J, leaving 23 bases between them. The CDR3 DNA follows: TGCAGCGCCCCCTCTTATGGGACACCGAAGGGCTACACCTTC. It specifies CSAPSYGTPKGYTF.

CDR3 in DNA: TGTGCCAGCAGCTTGGAAGGATACGAGCAGTACTTC. As protein: CASSLEGYEQYF. V gene TRBV5-4 combines with J gene TRBJ2-7; D is ambiguous. The CDR3 has 12 amino acids. Germline values: CDR1 SGHNT, CDR2 YYREEE (reference sequence). Trimming removed 0 bases at V and 4 bases at J, with 5 bases between.

The rearrangement links TRBV5-4 to TRBJ2-4, with D uncertain. V was pared by 2 bases and J by 1 base, with 7 bases between. The length of the CDR3 is 14 residues. Per the germline V gene, CDR1 is SGHNT and CDR2 is YYREEE (reference sequence). The CDR3 DNA follows: TGTGCCAGCAGCTTATTACCGGCCAAAAACATTCAGTACTTC. Translation gives CASSLLPAKNIQYF.

V is TRBV3-1 (or the pseudogene TRBV3-2) and J is TRBJ1-2; D is unresolved. The CDR3 length is 13 residues. Germline V gives CDR1 LGHDT, CDR2 YNNKEL (reference sequence). V gave up 3 bases and J gave up 6 bases, with 11 bases separating them. As DNA, the CDR3 is TGTGCCAGCAGCCATGTTCGTGGGGATGGCTACACCTTC. Protein product: CASSHVRGDGYTF.

This chain uses TRBV30 with TRBJ2-1, with D perhaps assigned TRBD1 or TRBD2 (5 bases each). Germline CDR1 reads GTSNPN; CDR2 reads SVGIG (reference sequence). CDR3 length equals 13 residues. Trimming removed 5 bases at V and 6 bases at J, with 14 bases between. Here the CDR3 reads CAWSEGKSNEQFF. The CDR3 DNA is TGTGCCTGGTCAGAGGGGAAGTCCAATGAGCAGTTCTTC.

This chain links TRBV27 with TRBJ2-7; 8 bases align to TRBD1. With 8 bases clipped from V and 3 bases from J, the junction kept 6 bases outside the gene matches. Germline assignment: CDR1 MNHEY and CDR2 SMNVEV (reference sequence). The CDR3 covers 13 residues. The CDR3 region has the DNA TGTGCCAGCGGCCGGGACAGGAACTACGAGCAGTACTTC. The encoded protein is CASGRDRNYEQYF.

The gene calls are TRBV6-6 and TRBJ2-3, with 8 positions matching TRBD2. Germline V gene sequence: CDR1 MNHNY, CDR2 SVGAGI (reference sequence). The CDR3 is 17 residues long. The trim removed 5 bases at V and 0 bases at J, leaving 10 bases unmatched. CDR3 loop: CASSLLGSGTSTDTQYF. The CDR3, as DNA: TGTGCCAGCAGTCTCTTAGGTAGCGGGACTAGCACAGATACGCAGTATTTT.

The chain uses TRBV24-1 and TRBJ1-1; the D is unclear. This CDR3 is built from 11 residues. Germline-derived CDR1 and CDR2 are KGHDR and SFDVKD. With 6 bases removed from V and 7 bases from J, the gap between germline ends came to 8 bases. The chain's CDR3 is CATSSGDEAFF. CDR3 bases: TGTGCCACCAGTTCCGGGGATGAAGCTTTCTTT.